These T cell receptor beta chains were read from a single sample in a study of cytomegalovirus exposure and HLA in healthy donors. Using immunoSEQ multiplex PCR, the repertoire was profiled, and TCRdb retains in-frame clones only, with some absent. The table includes 150,000 to 200,000 clones, 75% to 85% detected once. The source material was PBMCs. The origin of the receptors is a woman under 40 in good health and CMV-seropositive. The conserved cysteine and the conserved F or W are not part of the CDR3 here. The order of the fields is J gene, CDR3 length, V gene, CDR3 protein.

>TRBJ1-5|13|TRBV6-1
ASGDTRYSNQPQH
>TRBJ1-2|12|TRBV6-1
ASREGTASDGYT
>TRBJ2-7|11|TRBV5-4
ASSFRAGDEQY
>TRBJ2-7|12|TRBV5-1
ASSMDGLSYEQY
>TRBJ2-1|11|TRBV10-2
ATAGTGDNEQF
>TRBJ2-3|12|TRBV23-1
ASSQGTNRDTQY
>TRBJ2-7|13|TRBV28
ASSLTALAGVEQY
>TRBJ1-2|11|TRBV28
ASSTGVGYGYT
>TRBJ1-5|12|TRBV28
ASRNRGPNQPQH
>TRBJ2-7|12|TRBV6-6
ASSYSASSYEQY
>TRBJ1-4|12|TRBV5-1
ASSFDMWNEKLF
>TRBJ2-1|12|TRBV11-1
ASSLHSGSPEQF
>TRBJ2-3|11|TRBV2
ASTQTSTDTQY
>TRBJ2-7|11|TRBV5-1
ASSTGTGNEQY
>TRBJ1-2|14|TRBV14
ASSHQDVGVIGGYT
>TRBJ2-7|12|TRBV5-4
ASSPTGLNYEQY
>TRBJ2-2|12|TRBV6-1
ATGSGGTTGELF